The 10 T cell receptor beta chains presented below share a single source sample, sequenced in a study of blood T cell repertoires in COVID-19. The protocol was immunoSEQ multiplex PCR, while the TCRdb copy is restricted to in-frame clones and leaves out a portion. The sample has some 97,000 clones, just over 85% seen once. The sample consisted of PBMCs or T cells enriched from blood (not recorded which). These receptors were taken from a woman aged 45-60 years who had recovered from COVID-19.

The CDR3 reads CASSWRGDTEAFF. The CDR3, as DNA: TGTGCCAGCAGTTGGAGGGGAGACACTGAAGCTTTCTTT. V is TRBV28 and J is TRBJ1-1; D might be TRBD1 (5 bases). CDR3 length: 13 residues. Per germline, CDR1 MDHEN and CDR2 SYDVKM. V lost 4 bases, J lost 3 bases, and 9 bases lay in between.

The chain employs TRBV28 and TRBJ2-1; 8 bases match TRBD2. V was pared by 5 bases and J by 7 bases, with 7 bases of the junction left unmatched. Germline lookup yields CDR1 MDHEN and CDR2 SYDVKM. CDR3 length equals 14 residues. The CDR3 loop reads CASSLAGTRNEQFF. In DNA form, the CDR3 reads TGTGCCAGCAGTCTAGCCGGGACTAGGAATGAGCAGTTCTTC.

This chain links TRBV28 with TRBJ1-5; maybe TRBD1 (6 bases). Germline loops: CDR1 MDHEN, CDR2 SYDVKM. The CDR3 is 13 amino acids. The V end was cut by 9 bases, the J end by 2 bases, with 11 bases between. This chain's CDR3 is CARLGGRNQPQHF. The CDR3 DNA reads TGTGCCAGACTAGGGGGACGCAATCAGCCCCAGCATTTT.

The gene calls are TRBV13 and TRBJ2-5, with D uncertain. Germline V gene lookup returns CDR1 PRHDT and CDR2 FYEKMQ (reference sequence). The V and J ends lost 3 bases and 1 base respectively, with 6 bases between them. CDR3 length equals 13 residues. Here the CDR3 DNA reads TGTGCCAGCAGCTTCTGGCCCCAAGAGACCCAGTACTTC. This gives the protein CASSFWPQETQYF.

This clone was detected only once. The chain has TRBV7-2 and TRBJ2-7, with D tentatively TRBD2 (7 bases). The CDR3 length is 16 residues. Germline-derived CDR1 and CDR2 are SGHTA and FQGNSA. With 5 bases removed from V and 4 bases from J, the gap between germline ends came to 21 bases. CDR3 region: CASSPPGGGRWYEQYF. CDR3 sequence (DNA): TGTGCCAGCAGCCCTCCGGGGGGCGGGAGATGGTACGAGCAGTACTTC.

The chain joins TRBV29-1 to TRBJ2-2; TRBD2 matches 14 bases. V lost 7 bases to trimming and J lost 5 bases; unmatched junction nucleotides: 12. Per the germline V gene, CDR1 is SQVTM and CDR2 is ANQGSEA. The CDR3 has 17 residues. The CDR3 sequence is CSAQGLAGVGGTGELFF. As DNA, the CDR3 is TGCAGCGCCCAGGGACTAGCGGGAGTGGGTGGGACCGGGGAGCTGTTTTTT.

The chain uses TRBV19 and TRBJ1-2; 9 bases are shared with TRBD1. Germline V gives CDR1 LNHDA, CDR2 SQIVND (reference sequence). This CDR3 has 15 residues. J was trimmed by 3 bases and V by 6 bases; bases with no gene match: 8. The CDR3 sequence is CASRAWDREDYGYTF. Here the CDR3 DNA reads TGTGCCAGTAGGGCCTGGGACAGGGAAGACTATGGCTACACCTTC.

The V gene is TRBV19, the J gene TRBJ2-7; 10 bases fit TRBD1. Unmatched junction bases numbered 7, after V lost 5 bases and J lost 9 bases. Germline V gene sequence: CDR1 LNHDA, CDR2 SQIVND (reference sequence). The CDR3 totals 13 residues. The CDR3: CASSPTTGGWQYF. The CDR3 DNA is TGTGCCAGTAGTCCGACGACAGGGGGCTGGCAGTACTTC. Based on the CDR3 plus reference TRBV19 and TRBJ2-7, the full variable domain is DGGITQSPKYLFRKEGQNVTLSCEQNLNHDAMYWYRQDPGQGLRLIYYSQIVNDFQKGDIAEGYSVSREKKESFPLTVTSAQKNPTAFYLCASSPTTGGWQYFGPGTRLTVT.

In this sample, this clone turned up once. This chain joins TRBV29-1 and TRBJ2-1, with 11 nucleotides matching TRBD2. After removal of 7 bases from V and 5 bases from J, the junction contained 10 bases not matched to a gene. Germline CDR1 SQVTM, CDR2 ANQGSEA. This CDR3 has 15 amino acids. The CDR3: CSAPTGTSGHNEQFF. In DNA, the CDR3 is TGCAGCGCGCCGACCGGGACTAGCGGACACAATGAGCAGTTCTTC.

This chain links TRBV11-2 with TRBJ2-1; 7 positions agree with TRBD2. This CDR3 has 15 residues. V lost 0 bases, J lost 6 bases, and 5 bases stayed unmatched. Germline assignment: CDR1 SGHAT and CDR2 FQNNGV. CDR3 residues: CASSLDPGRGNEQFF. The CDR3 nucleotides are TGTGCCAGCAGCTTAGATCCAGGGAGGGGCAATGAGCAGTTCTTC.